The 26 T cell receptor beta chains reported below all come from one sample, sequenced in a study of esophageal squamous cell carcinoma under preoperative chemotherapy. From the PCR reads, TCRdb called clonotypes with MiXCR, one entry per CDR3 protein. The sample shows fewer than 20,000 distinct CDR3 sequences, around 42% of them seen only once. Time point meaning: after preoperative PTX-NDP chemotherapy. This material was collected from a patient given preoperative chemotherapy. The receptors here all came from a human donor with esophageal squamous cell carcinoma. The donor label of this sample is uncertain.

This clonotype showed up many times. CDR3 sequence: CASRMTGEDEQYF. Written as DNA, the CDR3 is TGTGCCAGCAGGATGACAGGGGAGGACGAGCAGTACTTC. The chain is built from TRBV6-1 and TRBJ2-7; 8 bases are a match to TRBD1. The CDR3 runs 13 residues. Trimming took 6 bases from V and 5 from J; bases not matched to a gene: 6. CDR1 and CDR2 (germline): MNHNS, SASEGT.

A note on this clonotype: With a much larger clone just one base away, this may be a read error. The chain uses TRBV6-5 and TRBJ2-2, with D hard to call. The germline V gene encodes CDR1 MNHEY and CDR2 SVGAGI. This CDR3 region has 13 residues. The CDR3 spells CASSYEDTEELFF. CDR3 bases: TGTGCCAGCAGTTACGAAGACACCGAGGAGCTGTTTTTT.

Ten or more counts support this clonotype. The chain couples TRBV10-3 to TRBJ2-3; 10 bases are a match to TRBD2. In germline, CDR1 is ENHRY, CDR2 SYGVKD. Germline trimming cut 0 bases from V and 4 bases from J; bases unmatched to any gene: 10. This CDR3 spans 18 amino acids. The CDR3 bases are TGTGCCATCAGTGAGTCGGGGCTAGCGGGAGCGGTCGCAGATACGCAGTATTTT. Protein product: CAISESGLAGAVADTQYF.

This clonotype is judged medium-sized. This rearrangement joins TRBV11-3 to TRBJ2-1; TRBD1 or TRBD2 may be the D gene (5 bases each). V was trimmed by 6 bases and J by 7 bases, leaving 13 bases between them. CDR3 size: 13 residues. Per germline, CDR1 SGHNT and CDR2 YENEEA. CDR3 protein: CASSELGENEQFF. For the CDR3, the DNA is TGTGCCAGCAGTGAGCTAGGGGAGAATGAGCAGTTCTTC.

The chain carries TRBV11-3 and TRBJ2-5; D is possibly TRBD2 (6 bases). Trimming shortened V by 0 bases and J by 11 bases, and 28 bases separated the two germline ends. Germline CDR1 reads SGHNT; CDR2 reads YENEEA. The CDR3 totals 18 residues. The CDR3 protein is CASSLEQGLASGAYVQYF. Here the CDR3 DNA reads TGTGCCAGCAGCTTAGAGCAGGGACTGGCCTCTGGGGCCTACGTGCAGTACTTC. Variable domain in full (rest from reference TRBV11-3 and TRBJ2-5): EAGVVQSPRYKIIEKKQPVAFWCNPISGHNTLYWYLQNLGQGPELLIRYENEEAVDDSQLPKDRFSAERLKGVDSTLKIQPAELGDSAVYLCASSLEQGLASGAYVQYFGPGTRLLVL.

The chain joins TRBV10-3 to TRBJ1-6; 9 bases map to TRBD1. Germline V gene lookup returns CDR1 ENHRY and CDR2 SYGVKD. The junction had 13 bases not matched to a gene; V was cut back by 10 bases and J by 9 bases. The CDR3 runs to 15 residues. CDR3 sequence (DNA): TGTGCCACCCACAGGGGGCGATTGTTCAGTTCACCCCTCCACTTT. Encoded protein: CATHRGRLFSSPLHF.

The J gene is TRBJ2-6, the V gene TRBV6-5, with TRBD1 matching over 9 bases. The V and J ends lost 4 bases and 1 base, in that order; junction bases with no gene match: 5. The CDR3 sequence is 17 residues long. CDR1 and CDR2 (germline): MNHEY, SVGAGI. The CDR3 DNA is TGTGCCAGCAGTTTGGGACAGGGTACGTCTGGGGCCAACGTCCTGACTTTC. The encoded protein is CASSLGQGTSGANVLTF.

The chain has TRBV11-2 and TRBJ2-3; TRBD2 aligns across 11 bases. The CDR3 has 15 amino acids. CDR1 SGHAT and CDR2 FQNNGV come from the germline V gene. Trimming took 1 base from V and 6 from J; bases not matched to a gene: 3. CDR3 loop: CASSLVAGGPDTQYF. The CDR3, as DNA: TGTGCCAGCAGCTTAGTAGCGGGGGGGCCCGATACGCAGTATTTT.

Details on this clonotype: One end of the junction fails to match germline, which may point to a read error. The CDR3, as DNA: TGTGCCAGCAGCTTACTGGCGGGAGGGACCGGGGCGCTGTTTTTT. Residues: CASSLLAGGTGALFF. The rearrangement uses TRBV7-2 and TRBJ2-2, with 9 bases aligning to TRBD2. The CDR3 covers 15 residues. Germline CDR1 is SGHTA and CDR2 is FQGNSA.

Points on this clonotype: Since a much larger clone is just one base distant, this may be a read error. The chain employs TRBV27 and TRBJ2-1; 7 nucleotides agree with TRBD1. CDR1 and CDR2 (germline): MNHEY, SMNVEV (reference sequence). CDR3 length: 13 residues. V lost 6 bases, J lost 13 bases, and 12 bases stayed unmatched. DNA for the CDR3: TGTGCCAGCAGCCGGGGACAGCAGGAGACCCAGTTCTTC. Its protein product is CASSRGQQETQFF.

This clonotype was found a few times. The genes are TRBV27 and TRBJ2-3; 7 bases match TRBD2. The germline gives CDR1 MNHEY, CDR2 SMNVEV (reference sequence). The CDR3 has 14 amino acids. J gave up 1 base and V 3 bases, and 1 base lay outside the gene matches. The CDR3 DNA follows: TGTGCCAGCAGTTTTGGGAGGGGCACAGATACGCAGTATTTT. Residues: CASSFGRGTDTQYF.

The sample holds many counts of this clonotype. V usage is TRBV7-2 and J usage is TRBJ2-7; 8 nucleotides agree with TRBD2. V lost 1 base and J lost 2; bases outside the gene matches: 7. This CDR3 has 16 amino acids. Germline lookup yields CDR1 SGHTA and CDR2 FQGNSA. CDR3 bases: TGTGCCAGCAGCTTAGGGGGCGGGAGGCCCCCCTACGAGCAGTACTTC. Its translation: CASSLGGGRPPYEQYF.

Turning to this clonotype: Here the CDR3 omits its conserved ending phenylalanine or tryptophan, so a read error is the likely source. No DNA is shown, since the ends of the CDR3 on it are uncertain; the CDR3 is the one TCRdb lists. The V and J genes are TRBV7-8 and TRBJ2-5. The germline gives CDR1 SGHVS, CDR2 FQNEAQ. From its first to its last residue, the CDR3 has 14 amino acids. CDR3: CASSSATAKETQHS.

The V and J genes are TRBV5-6 and TRBJ2-7; 10 nucleotides agree with TRBD1. This CDR3 spans 15 amino acids. The ends lost 4 bases at V and 2 bases at J; junction bases unmatched: 6. Looked up from germline, CDR1 is SGHDT and CDR2 is YYEEEE. The CDR3 loop reads CASSPPGQGTYEQYF. CDR3 sequence (DNA): TGTGCCAGCAGCCCGCCGGGACAGGGGACCTACGAGCAGTACTTC.

This clonotype appeared many times. The genes are TRBV6-5 and TRBJ2-7, with 10 bases fitting TRBD2. Germline CDR1 and CDR2: MNHEY and SVGAGI. The CDR3 has 15 residues. With V trimmed by 2 bases and J by 0 bases, 1 base remained unmatched. CDR3 coding DNA: TGTGCCAGCAGTTACCTAGCGGGAGACTCCTACGAGCAGTACTTC. This translates into CASSYLAGDSYEQYF.

Notes on this clonotype: At one boundary the junction diverges from the germline segment, which might be a read error. This sequence joins TRBV7-2 and TRBJ2-5, with TRBD2 matching over 7 bases. Germline CDR1 reads SGHTA; CDR2 reads FQGNSA. CDR3 size: 17 residues. Written as DNA, the CDR3 is TGTGCCAGCAGGATACTAGGTGGCGGGAGTATCCAAGAGACGCAGTATTTC. As protein: CASRILGGGSIQETQYF.

The table lists this clonotype with a few counts. The chain employs TRBV7-8 and TRBJ2-7; D perhaps matches TRBD1 (5 bases). This CDR3 comprises 14 residues. Trimming removed 5 bases from V and 6 bases from J, with 17 bases in between. Germline CDR1 and CDR2: SGHVS and FQNEAQ. This CDR3 is CASSTFAGSSEQYF. For the CDR3, the DNA is TGTGCCAGCAGCACTTTTGCAGGGTCTAGCGAGCAGTACTTC. Using reference TRBV7-8 and TRBJ2-7 for the parts outside the CDR3, the full variable domain is GAGVSQSPRYKVAKRGQDVALRCDPISGHVSLFWYQQALGQGPEFLTYFQNEAQLDKSGLPSDRFFAERPEGSVSTLKIQRTQQEDSAVYLCASSTFAGSSEQYFGPGTRLTVT.

This sequence joins TRBV20-1 and TRBJ2-3; D gene ambiguous. Trimming stripped 6 bases from V and 0 bases from J, with 19 bases between. Germline loops: CDR1 DFQATT, CDR2 SNEGSKA (reference sequence). The CDR3 covers 16 residues. The CDR3 spells CSAPTPGGASTDTQYF. CDR3 coding DNA: TGCAGTGCCCCAACCCCGGGCGGCGCTAGCACAGATACGCAGTATTTT.

This sequence joins TRBV6-4 and TRBJ2-2, with D uncertain. CDR3 length: 15 residues. With 6 bases removed from V and 16 bases from J, the gap between germline ends came to 27 bases. From germline, CDR1 is MRHNA and CDR2 SNTAGT. The CDR3 bases are TGTGCCAGCAGCCGCCAGGCTGCGAGCACCGAGGCGCAGTTTTTT. Its protein product is CASSRQAASTEAQFF.

There are many counts of this clonotype. This chain links TRBV7-9 with TRBJ2-5, with TRBD2 matching over 14 bases. V trimming: 3 bases; J trimming: 4 bases; junction bases outside the gene matches: 7. The CDR3 runs to 17 residues. CDR1 is SEHNR, CDR2 FQNEAQ, per germline (reference sequence). The CDR3 here is CASSFPGLAGVVETQYF. DNA of the CDR3: TGTGCCAGCAGCTTTCCGGGACTAGCGGGAGTGGTAGAGACCCAGTACTTC.

The count of this clonotype is one. The chain couples TRBV7-2 to TRBJ2-3; D may be TRBD1 (6 bases). Germline V lookup: CDR1 SGHTA, CDR2 FQGNSA. This CDR3 spans 17 amino acids. Trimming cost V 6 bases and J 5 bases, with 24 bases left between them. The CDR3 loop reads CASRMVGRGSVEDTQYF. The CDR3 DNA is TGTGCCAGCAGGATGGTGGGTAGGGGGAGTGTCGAAGATACGCAGTATTTT.

The chain uses TRBV7-3 and TRBJ2-1, with D tentatively TRBD1 (6 bases). Germline V CDR1 and CDR2: SGHTA, FQGTGA. The V end was cut by 5 bases, the J end by 5 bases, with 13 bases between. The CDR3 has 14 residues. The CDR3 sequence: CASSANRGNNEQFF. CDR3 in DNA: TGTGCCAGCAGCGCCAATAGGGGGAACAATGAGCAGTTCTTC.

This clonotype was observed a few times. V is TRBV7-7 and J is TRBJ2-5; D is uncertain. The V gene lost 5 bases and the J gene lost 5 bases, with 12 bases spanning the gap. The CDR3 is 13 residues long. CDR1 and CDR2 from the germline V gene are SSHAT and FNYEAQ (reference sequence). CDR3 sequence: CASSLPGWETQYF. For the CDR3, the DNA is TGTGCCAGCAGCCTCCCGGGCTGGGAGACCCAGTACTTC. Filled out from reference TRBV7-7 and TRBJ2-5, the complete variable domain reads GAGVSQSPRYKVTKRGQDVTLRCDPISSHATLYWYQQALGQGPEFLTYFNYEAQPDKSGLPSDRFSAERPEGSISTLTIQRTEQRDSAMYRCASSLPGWETQYFGPGTRLLVL.

The rearrangement joins TRBV7-3 to TRBJ2-1; D gene unclear. The V end was cut by 5 bases, the J end by 0 bases, with 11 bases between. The CDR3 contains 15 residues. CDR1 is SGHTA and CDR2 is FQGTGA in the germline V gene. CDR3 in DNA: TGTGCCAGCAGCCCGACGCAGAGCTCCTACAATGAGCAGTTCTTC. This encodes CASSPTQSSYNEQFF. The full variable domain, with the rest looked up from reference TRBV7-3 and TRBJ2-1, is GAGVSQTPSNKVTEKGKYVELRCDPISGHTALYWYRQSLGQGPEFLIYFQGTGAADDSGLPNDRFFAVRPEGSVSTLKIQRTERGDSAVYLCASSPTQSSYNEQFFGPGTRLTVL.

This clonotype was recorded only once. This rearrangement joins TRBV27 to TRBJ2-4; perhaps TRBD1 as D (6 bases). The length of the CDR3 is 17 residues. The germline V gene has CDR1 MNHEY and CDR2 SMNVEV (reference sequence). The V end lost 1 base, the J end lost 1 base, and 14 bases lay between the germline ends. As DNA, the CDR3 is TGTGCCAGCAGTTTATATTGGGGGCGTGGGGCCAAAAACATTCAGTACTTC. Translated: CASSLYWGRGAKNIQYF.

This clonotype has a handful of counts. The gene calls are TRBV12-3 or TRBV12-4 and TRBJ2-1; 9 bases map to TRBD2. This CDR3 comprises 16 residues. Trimming took 3 bases from V and 5 from J; bases not matched to a gene: 8. The CDR3 DNA reads TGTGCCAGCAGTTTTACGCGGGAGGGCCGGGACAATGAGCAGTTCTTC. Amino acid sequence: CASSFTREGRDNEQFF.